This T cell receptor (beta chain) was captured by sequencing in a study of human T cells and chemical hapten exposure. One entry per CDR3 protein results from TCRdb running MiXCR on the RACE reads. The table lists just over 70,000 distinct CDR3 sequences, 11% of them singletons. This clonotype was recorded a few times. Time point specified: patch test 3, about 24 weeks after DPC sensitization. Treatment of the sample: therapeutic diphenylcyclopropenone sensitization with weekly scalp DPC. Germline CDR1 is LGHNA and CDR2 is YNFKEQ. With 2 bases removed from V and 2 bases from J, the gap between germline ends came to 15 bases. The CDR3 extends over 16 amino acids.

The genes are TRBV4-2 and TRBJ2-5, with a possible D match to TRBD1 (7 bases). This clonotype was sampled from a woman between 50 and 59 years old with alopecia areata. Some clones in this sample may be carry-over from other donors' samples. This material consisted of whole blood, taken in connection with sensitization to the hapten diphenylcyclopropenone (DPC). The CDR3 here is CASSQTAGTVQETQYF. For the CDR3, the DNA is TGTGCCAGCAGCCAAACTGCGGGGACAGTTCAAGAGACCCAGTACTTC.